This T cell receptor beta chain comes out of a study of blood T cells in healthy people across ages (dated by TCRdb to the mid-2010s). Regarding the study in general: In model experiments, template switching captured about one uniquely barcoded TCR beta cDNA molecule for every two T cells. Using deep sequencing normalized with unique cDNA molecular identifiers, the study measured how TCR beta repertoire diversity changes with age. Donors were grouped into four age groups: young (average approximately 15 years), middle-aged (39), aged (about 60) and long-lived (just over 80). Donors of different ages were randomly distributed across sequencing lanes to avoid experimental bias. Using the same blood draw, the study looked at two additional independent replicas of 1 million unique cDNA reads for two donors, one aged 18 to 29 and the other aged 80 or older.

The method was 5' RACE. The instrument was an Illumina HiSeq 2500. The second PCR ran for about 7 to 11 cycles and used a J-beta primer mix along with a sample-barcoded 5' primer. A unique molecular identifier was introduced onto each TCR beta cDNA molecule by a template-switch 5' adaptor carrying 12 random nucleotides. Each sample yielded at least 3 million CDR3-containing paired-end reads. The Mint cDNA synthesis kit, primed by a TRBC-specific oligonucleotide, was used to synthesize first-strand cDNA from all RNA. Following uracil-DNA glycosylase treatment, all cDNA underwent a first 18-cycle PCR with the universal primers M1SS and BC2_uni_R. Processing in the source paper ran as follows. For normalization, 1 million high-quality reads were randomly selected from each sample, with every read carrying a distinct molecular identifier. Reads with shared molecular identifiers were discarded instead of being binned into consensus sequences. MiTCR, run with a Q25 quality threshold and the strictest error-elimination algorithm, handled CDR3 identification, clonotype clustering and error correction. A nonparametric unseen species model with Euler transformation was used to estimate lower-bound total TCR beta diversity. The public reads were run again by TCRdb, first through fastp at Q25 and then through MiXCR, and only productive beta chains were kept. Rows with one shared CDR3 protein collapse into an entry with the most common genes and DNA. The V and J calls and clone size come from TCRdb's table, not from the authors' own analysis. The sample table lists about 680,000 distinct CDR3 sequences, 49% of them with a count of one. 30% to 35% of the sample is held by the ten biggest clonotypes.

General conclusions and limits of the study: Conclusive comparison of naive and antigen-experienced compartments was prevented by the profiling of bulk unsorted PBMCs. As age increased, observed TCR beta diversity per million T cells dropped in a roughly linear way, and a significant reduction was already evident by age 40. Because donor CMV infection status was unknown, age-related changes in expanded clonotypes were potentially confounded. Observed TCR beta diversity correlated strongly with the percentage of naive T cells measured by flow cytometry. The long-lived group showed more naive CD4+ T cells, fewer expanded clones and increased TCR diversity than the aged group, suggesting age selection. Estimates of total diversity based on one million sequenced T cells were regarded as lower bounds and as underestimates.

Donors were 39 systemically healthy Caucasian individuals from Russia aged roughly 6 to 90 years. Roughly 11 milliliters of peripheral blood were drawn from each donor into EDTA-treated Vacutainer tubes. PBMCs were isolated by Ficoll-Paque density-gradient centrifugation, with at least 6 million obtained per sample. Total RNA, at least 6 micrograms per sample, was extracted from PBMCs with Trizol reagent. Naive CD45RAhigh/CD27high T cell percentages were measured by flow cytometry on a PBMC aliquot from every donor. Deletion took 5 bases off V and 5 bases off J, with a span of 7 bases between the germline ends. Sequences SGHTA (CDR1) and FQGTGA (CDR2) are obtained from the germline V gene. CDR3 length: 11 amino acids, cysteine to phenylalanine. Just CDR3 DNA is preserved here, 33 bases in frame from base 1. Ten or more counts support this clonotype. This clone's antigen is unknown. Per-base qualities were not stored, and no clone one base away is much larger.

In this chain, TRBV7-3 is recombined with TRBJ2-7, and possibly TRBD1, on 5 matching bases. The origin of this receptor is a woman in her sixties or seventies in good health. The sequenced material came from blood. Read as DNA, the sequence is TGTGCCAGCAGCCAAGGGGACGAGCAGTACTTC. The translation is CASSQGDEQYF.